This T cell receptor (beta chain) was sequenced during a study of CD8 T cells in Susac syndrome. The multiple sclerosis controls were treatment-naive patients, and their relapsing-remitting disease was stable or active. Negative isolation was used for CD8+ and CD4+ T cells, and FACS enrichment was applied to TEMRA cells. The length of the CDR3 is 16 residues. CDR1 and CDR2 from the germline V gene are SGDLS and YYNGEE. Trimming removed 0 bases from V and 6 bases from J; junction bases left unmatched: 6. cDNA came from around 0.5 to 1 ug RNA primed by random hexamers. A multiplex approach, immunoSEQ multiplex PCR, amplified TCR beta CDR3 across 54 Vbeta and 13 Jbeta. TCRdb re-called the immunoSEQ multiplex PCR reads with MiXCR, one entry per CDR3 protein. The sample has under 85,000 distinct CDR3 sequences, about 94% seen once.

J is TRBJ1-4 and V is TRBV9; 9 bases are a match to TRBD1. This receptor was identified in a human donor with multiple sclerosis. Input material: CD8+ T cells from PBMCs. The CDR3 DNA reads TGTGCCAGCAGCGTAGGGGACAGGGCCTGGGATGAAAAACTGTTTTTT. This sequence encodes CASSVGDRAWDEKLFF. The whole variable domain, remainder taken from reference TRBV9 and TRBJ1-4, is DSGVTQTPKHLITATGQRVTLRCSPRSGDLSVYWYQQSLDQGLQFLIQYYNGEERAKGNILERFSAQQFPDLHSELNLSSLELGDSALYFCASSVGDRAWDEKLFFGSGTQLSVL.